The clone carrying this T cell receptor beta chain was counted between two and nine times. Enrollment excluded any patients with other autoimmune diseases, uncontrolled infections, pregnancy or lactation. A volume of 8.5 to 10 ml of fresh peripheral blood supplied the PBMCs. This sample stems from a study of Graves' ophthalmopathy and Graves' hyperthyroidism. The CDR3 length is 16 residues. V lost 7 bases, J lost 0 bases, and 16 bases lay in between. Germline-derived CDR1 and CDR2 are MNHEY and SVGAGI. RNA transcripts were the template, and TCR beta CDR3 regions were amplified from them. In the first round, RT-PCR was carried out with HTBI primers, and a multiplex PCR formed the second round. Each CDR3 protein gets one entry after TCRdb re-called the multiplex PCR reads with MiXCR. The table includes over 150,000 distinct CDR3 sequences, less than 45% detected once.

The chain combines TRBV6-5 with TRBJ1-5, with D possibly TRBD1 on 5 matching bases. The receptor was derived from a woman aged 40 to 50 with Graves' ophthalmopathy. The sequenced material came from peripheral blood. CDR3 coding DNA: TGTGCCAGCATACTCTCGGCAGGGCGTAGCAATCAGCCCCAGCATTTT. Residues: CASILSAGRSNQPQHF.